This record concerns one TCR beta chain sequence. This sample is part of a study of T cell changes during pregnancy in multiple sclerosis. V was pared by 5 bases and J by 3 bases, with 13 bases between. Germline V CDR1 and CDR2: SGHTA, FQGTGA. The CDR3 is 14 amino acids. Measured with immunoSEQ multiplex PCR; TCRdb has only the in-frame clones, and not every one. The sample records some 140,000 clones, 90% to 98% being singletons. The TCR sequence derives from a female donor with multiple sclerosis, enrolled in a pregnancy study. The starting material was peripheral blood, obtained after pregnancy. The rearrangement uses TRBV7-3 and TRBJ2-5; D might be TRBD1 (5 bases). The CDR3 sequence is CASSPDGQKETQYF. The CDR3 DNA sequence: TGTGCCAGCAGCCCGGATGGACAAAAAGAGACCCAGTACTTC.